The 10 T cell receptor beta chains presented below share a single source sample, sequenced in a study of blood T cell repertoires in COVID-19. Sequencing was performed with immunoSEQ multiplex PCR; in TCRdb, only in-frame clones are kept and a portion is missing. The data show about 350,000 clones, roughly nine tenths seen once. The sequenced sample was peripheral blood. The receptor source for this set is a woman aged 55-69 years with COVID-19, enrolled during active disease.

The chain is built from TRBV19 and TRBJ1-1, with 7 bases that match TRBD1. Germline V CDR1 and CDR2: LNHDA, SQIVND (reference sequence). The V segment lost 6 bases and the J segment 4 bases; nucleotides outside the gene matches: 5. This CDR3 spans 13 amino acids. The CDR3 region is CASRIDRVTEAFF. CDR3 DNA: TGTGCCAGTAGGATCGACAGGGTCACTGAAGCTTTCTTT. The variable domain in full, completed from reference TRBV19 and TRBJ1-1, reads DGGITQSPKYLFRKEGQNVTLSCEQNLNHDAMYWYRQDPGQGLRLIYYSQIVNDFQKGDIAEGYSVSREKKESFPLTVTSAQKNPTAFYLCASRIDRVTEAFFGQGTRLTVV.

The CDR3 DNA sequence: TGTGCCAGCAGTTTATCGGGCAAAAGTGACCTACACTTT. It yields the protein CASSLSGKSDLHF. V is TRBV27 and J is TRBJ1-6, with D uncertain. The V end was cut by 0 bases, the J end by 19 bases, with 16 bases between. This CDR3 region has 13 residues. The germline V gene encodes CDR1 MNHEY and CDR2 SMNVEV (reference sequence).

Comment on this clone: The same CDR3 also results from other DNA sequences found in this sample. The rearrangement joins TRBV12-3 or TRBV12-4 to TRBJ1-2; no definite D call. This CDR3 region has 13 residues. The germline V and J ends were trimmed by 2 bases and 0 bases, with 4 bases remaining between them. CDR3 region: CASSLTPNYGYTF. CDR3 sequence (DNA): TGTGCCAGCAGTTTAACACCTAACTATGGCTACACCTTC.

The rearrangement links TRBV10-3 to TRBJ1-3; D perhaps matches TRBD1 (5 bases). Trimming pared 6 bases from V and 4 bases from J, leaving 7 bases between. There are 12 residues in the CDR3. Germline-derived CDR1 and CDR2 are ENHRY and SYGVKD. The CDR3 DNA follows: TGTGCCATCAGGGCAGGGGGAAACACCATATATTTT. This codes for CAIRAGGNTIYF.

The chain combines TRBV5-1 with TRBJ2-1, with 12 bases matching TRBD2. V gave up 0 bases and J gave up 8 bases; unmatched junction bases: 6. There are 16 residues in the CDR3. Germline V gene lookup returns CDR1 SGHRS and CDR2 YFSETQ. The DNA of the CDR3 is TGCGCCAGCAGCTTGGCCGGGCTAGCGGGGGGGTATGAGCAGTTCTTC. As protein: CASSLAGLAGGYEQFF.

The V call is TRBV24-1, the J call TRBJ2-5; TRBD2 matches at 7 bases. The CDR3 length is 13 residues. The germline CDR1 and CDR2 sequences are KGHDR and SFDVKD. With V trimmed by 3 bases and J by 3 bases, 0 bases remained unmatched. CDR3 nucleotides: TGTGCCACCAGTGATGGGACTAAAGAGACCCAGTACTTC. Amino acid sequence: CATSDGTKETQYF.

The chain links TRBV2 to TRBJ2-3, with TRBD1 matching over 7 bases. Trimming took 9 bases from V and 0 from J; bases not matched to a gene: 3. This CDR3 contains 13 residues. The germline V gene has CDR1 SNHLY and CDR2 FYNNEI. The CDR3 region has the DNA TGTGCCAGTAGGGGACAGAGCACAGATACGCAGTATTTT. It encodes CASRGQSTDTQYF.

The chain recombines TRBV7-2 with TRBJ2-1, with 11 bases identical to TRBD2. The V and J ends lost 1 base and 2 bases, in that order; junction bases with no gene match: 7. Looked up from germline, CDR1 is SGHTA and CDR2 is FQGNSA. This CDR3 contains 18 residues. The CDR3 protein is CASSLGSGGAGTYNEQFF. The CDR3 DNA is TGTGCCAGCAGCTTAGGTAGCGGGGGGGCAGGGACCTACAATGAGCAGTTCTTC.

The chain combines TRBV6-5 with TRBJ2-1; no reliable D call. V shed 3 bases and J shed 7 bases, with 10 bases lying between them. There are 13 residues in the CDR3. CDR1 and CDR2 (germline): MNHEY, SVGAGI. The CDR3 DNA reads TGTGCCAGCAGTTATTCCCCGGAGAATGAGCAGTTCTTC. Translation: CASSYSPENEQFF.

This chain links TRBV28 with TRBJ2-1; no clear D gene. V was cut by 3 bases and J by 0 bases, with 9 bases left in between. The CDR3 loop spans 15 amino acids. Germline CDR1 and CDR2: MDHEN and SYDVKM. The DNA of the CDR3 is TGTGCCAGCAGTTTCTTGGCTAGCTCCTACAATGAGCAGTTCTTC. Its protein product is CASSFLASSYNEQFF.